Judged by abundance, the clone carrying this T cell receptor (beta chain) is medium-sized. The data stem from a study of T cell responses to AZD1222 COVID-19 vaccine. Study background: Analyses pooled second doses at about 4 or about 12 weeks.

Profiling relied on immunoSEQ multiplex PCR, and the TCRdb table lists in-frame clones only, not all of them. The data contain tens of thousands of clones, 86% of them singletons. V was pared by 2 bases and J by 4 bases, with 11 bases between. CDR1 and CDR2 from the germline V gene are ENHRY and SYGVKD. The CDR3 spans 14 residues. This receptor was identified in an adult in good health. The rearrangement uses TRBV10-3 and TRBJ1-2, with D uncertain. The material sequenced was peripheral blood, taken on day 0 of AZD1222 vaccination. CDR3 protein: CAISEPRMGYGYTF. The CDR3, as DNA: TGTGCCATCAGTGAGCCCCGCATGGGCTATGGCTACACCTTC.